This T cell receptor (beta chain) originates from a study of early T cells in non-severe SARS-CoV-2 infection. The wider study: With bulk RNA from unsorted whole blood as input, sequencing yielded unpaired chains. General study points: The study's VDJdb matching favored anti-spike CD8 responses and missed private and CD4 specificities.

Separate cDNA molecules each had unique molecular identifiers attached to them. A single record per CDR3 protein comes from TCRdb applying MiXCR to the 5' RACE reads. The table includes 70,000 or so distinct CDR3 sequences, 12% detected once. The CDR3 totals 16 residues. The germline gives CDR1 LGHNT, CDR2 FRNRAP. Deletions cut 3 bases from V and 9 bases from J, with 18 bases between. The sample holds a few counts of this clonotype. Its antigen is unidentified. This TCR derives from an adult who was a healthcare worker with PCR-confirmed SARS-CoV-2 infection or an uninfected control (not recorded which). This chain connects TRBV12-5 to TRBJ1-6; D remains ambiguous. Sequenced: whole blood. CDR3 DNA sequence: TGTGCTAGTGGTTTTCTTACTGGGCCTTACGGTTCACCCCTCCACTTT. The encoded protein is CASGFLTGPYGSPLHF.